These T cell receptor beta chains were read from a single sample in a study of beta chain features in type 1 diabetes. Sequenced by immunoSEQ multiplex PCR; TCRdb stores in-frame clones only, minus some. In the table there are around 250,000 clones, around 25% of which are singletons. Sequences were obtained from naive CD4+ T cells from blood. The receptors shown here come from a woman in her thirties with type 1 diabetes. The CDR3 runs from the conserved cysteine through the conserved F or W. The order of the fields is D gene, clone size, CDR3 length, V gene, J gene, CDR3 DNA, CDR3 protein. D genes are given only for firm matches. A clone size is listed for some rows: how often the clone was seen (once, few, many), or a class if it is expanded.

>TRBD2|few|14|TRBV5-1|TRBJ2-7
TGCGCCAGCAGCTTAACTAGCGCCTCCTACGAGCAGTACTTC
CASSLTSASYEQYF
>TRBD1|once|13|TRBV6-1|TRBJ2-5
TGTGCCAGCAGAGCCGGGACAGCAGAGACCCAGTACTTC
CASRAGTAETQYF
>-|-|12|TRBV27|TRBJ1-2
TGTGCCAGCCGAATGAGCAGGGGTGGCTACACCTTC
CASRMSRGGYTF
>-|-|16|TRBV4-1|TRBJ1-2
TGCGCCAGCAGCCAAGATGTACCCGGGATAAGGAGCGGCTACACCTTC
CASSQDVPGIRSGYTF
>TRBD1|-|14|TRBV29-1|TRBJ1-1
TGCAGCGCACCGGGACAGGGGTTGGACACTGAAGCTTTCTTT
CSAPGQGLDTEAFF
>TRBD1|-|14|TRBV4-1|TRBJ1-1
TGCGCCAGCAGCCACCCGGGACAGAAAGCTGAAGCTTTCTTT
CASSHPGQKAEAFF
>TRBD2|few|16|TRBV23-1|TRBJ2-3
TGCGCCAGCAGTCAATCCACCCCGGGAGGGACAGATACGCAGTATTTT
CASSQSTPGGTDTQYF
>TRBD1|-|17|TRBV7-9|TRBJ1-1
TGTGCCAGCAGCTCTATCACGACTTGGACAGGGAACACTGAAGCTTTCTTT
CASSSITTWTGNTEAFF
>-|few|13|TRBV29-1|TRBJ2-2
TGCAGCGTTGAAGATCAGGACACCGGGGAGCTGTTTTTT
CSVEDQDTGELFF
>-|-|16|TRBV4-1|TRBJ2-1
TGCGCCAGCAGCCAATTTGGCAGCGGTTCCTACAATGAGCAGTTCTTC
CASSQFGSGSYNEQFF
>-|-|15|TRBV27|TRBJ1-2
TGTGCCAGCACCGCGAAACAGGGAGCCAACTATGGCTACACCTTC
CASTAKQGANYGYTF
>TRBD2|few|15|TRBV7-9|TRBJ2-7
TGTGCCAGCAGCTTAGCTGGAGCGGGAGCCACCGAGCAGTACTTC
CASSLAGAGATEQYF
>-|-|13|TRBV5-6|TRBJ2-1
TGTGCCAGCAGCTTGAGCAGGTACAATGAGCAGTTCTTC
CASSLSRYNEQFF
>-|few|12|TRBV6-6|TRBJ2-7
TGTGCCAGCAGCCAGGACACCTACGAGCAGTACTTC
CASSQDTYEQYF
>TRBD1|-|14|TRBV10-3|TRBJ2-7
TGTGCCATCAGTGAGGGGACAGGGGTCCACGAGCAGTACTTC
CAISEGTGVHEQYF
>TRBD1|-|15|TRBV18|TRBJ2-7
TGTGCCAGCTCACCCCCCGGGACAGGGGGGGGCGAGCAGTACTTC
CASSPPGTGGGEQYF
>-|-|13|TRBV29-1|TRBJ1-2
TGCAGCGTTGAGGAACAGGGACGTAGTGGCTACACCTTC
CSVEEQGRSGYTF
>-|-|22|TRBV4-1|TRBJ2-2
TGCGCCAGCAGCCAAGAGTTAGCACAACAATCTATAGGACTATTTAACACCGGGGAGCTGTTTTTT
CASSQELAQQSIGLFNTGELFF
>-|-|13|TRBV19|TRBJ2-7
TGTGCCACCTCGACTAGTGGGGCAGGCGAGCAGTACTTC
CATSTSGAGEQYF
>TRBD1|few|12|TRBV5-6|TRBJ1-2
TGTGCCAGCAGCCGTGACAGGGTAGGCTACACCTTC
CASSRDRVGYTF
>TRBD1|few|14|TRBV2|TRBJ1-1
TGTGCCAGCATCCCGGACAGGGTCTCTGGTGAAGCTTTCTTT
CASIPDRVSGEAFF
>-|-|14|TRBV4-1|TRBJ1-2
TGCGCCAGCAGCCAACCAGTGATACCCTATGGCTACACCTTC
CASSQPVIPYGYTF
>TRBD1|few|16|TRBV10-3|TRBJ1-2
TGTGCCATCACTGGAGACAGGGGGGCCCCATACTATGGCTACACCTTC
CAITGDRGAPYYGYTF
>-|-|16|TRBV7-9|TRBJ2-1
TGTGCCAGCAGCTTCTCTCTAGCGAGCTCCTACAATGAGCAGTTCTTC
CASSFSLASSYNEQFF
>TRBD1|-|15|TRBV27|TRBJ1-5
TGTGCCAGCCGGAAGGGACAGTCTAGCAATCAGCCCCAGCATTTT
CASRKGQSSNQPQHF
>TRBD2|-|16|TRBV10-3|TRBJ2-5
TGTGCCACTGGGGGCGGTCTAGCGGGAGAGCGAGAGACCCAGTACTTC
CATGGGLAGERETQYF
>TRBD1|-|14|TRBV2|TRBJ1-5
TGTGCCAGCAGTGCGGACAGGAGCAATCAGCCCCAGCATTTT
CASSADRSNQPQHF
>TRBD1|few|15|TRBV6-1|TRBJ2-1
TGTGCCAGCAGTGCACGGACAGGGACAAACAATGAGCAGTTCTTC
CASSARTGTNNEQFF
>-|few|13|TRBV11-3|TRBJ2-7
TGTGCCAGCAGCCATACAGGGTCCTACGAGCAGTACTTC
CASSHTGSYEQYF
>TRBD2|few|14|TRBV29-1|TRBJ2-1
TGCAGCGTTGAACTTAGCGGGAGGTACAATGAGCAGTTCTTC
CSVELSGRYNEQFF
>-|-|15|TRBV13|TRBJ1-2
TGTGCCAGCAGCTTAGGACCATCAGGGAGGTATGGCTACACCTTC
CASSLGPSGRYGYTF
>TRBD1|-|13|TRBV11-2|TRBJ1-2
TGTGCCAGCAGCTCCGGACAGGGCTGGGGCTACACCTTC
CASSSGQGWGYTF
>-|once|14|TRBV18|TRBJ2-5
TGTGCCAGCTCACCCCGGGACACCGAAGAGACCCAGTACTTC
CASSPRDTEETQYF
>TRBD1|-|13|TRBV29-1|TRBJ2-7
TGCAGCGTAATACAGGGGATAGGCTACGAGCAGTACTTC
CSVIQGIGYEQYF
>-|-|15|TRBV30|TRBJ1-3
TGTGCCTGGACCCACCCCCCAGGGGCTGGAAACACCATATATTTT
CAWTHPPGAGNTIYF
>-|-|18|TRBV4-1|TRBJ2-5
TGCGCCAGCAGCCAAGATACCTCGGTCATGGTGTACCAAGAGACCCAGTACTTC
CASSQDTSVMVYQETQYF
>TRBD2|once|18|TRBV18|TRBJ2-3
TGTGCCAGCTCACCATTAAGCACTAGCGGATTTAGCACAGATACGCAGTATTTT
CASSPLSTSGFSTDTQYF
>-|-|10|TRBV7-6|TRBJ2-7
TGTGCCAGCGCTATCTACGAGCAGTACTTC
CASAIYEQYF
>TRBD2|-|17|TRBV7-2|TRBJ2-1
TGTGCCAGCAGCCCCAACCAGCTAGCGGGAGTGGGTAATGAGCAGTTCTTC
CASSPNQLAGVGNEQFF
>-|-|12|TRBV2|TRBJ1-5
TGTGCCAGCAGTTACAGGGATCAGCCCCAGCATTTT
CASSYRDQPQHF
>-|once|16|TRBV7-8|TRBJ2-6
TGTGCCAGCAGCTTACCGGCAGGCTCTGGGGCCAACGTCCTGACTTTC
CASSLPAGSGANVLTF